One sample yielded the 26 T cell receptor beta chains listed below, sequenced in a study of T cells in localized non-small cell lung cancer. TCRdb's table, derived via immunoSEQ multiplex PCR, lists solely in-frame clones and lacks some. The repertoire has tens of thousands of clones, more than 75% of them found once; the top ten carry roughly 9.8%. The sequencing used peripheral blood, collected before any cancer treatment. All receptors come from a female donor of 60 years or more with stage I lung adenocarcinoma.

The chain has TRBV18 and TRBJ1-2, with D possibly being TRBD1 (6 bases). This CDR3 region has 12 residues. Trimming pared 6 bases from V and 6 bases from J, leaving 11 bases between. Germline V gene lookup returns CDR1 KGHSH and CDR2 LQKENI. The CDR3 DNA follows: TGTGCCAGCTCTCACAGGGTGGATGGCTACACCTTC. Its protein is CASSHRVDGYTF.

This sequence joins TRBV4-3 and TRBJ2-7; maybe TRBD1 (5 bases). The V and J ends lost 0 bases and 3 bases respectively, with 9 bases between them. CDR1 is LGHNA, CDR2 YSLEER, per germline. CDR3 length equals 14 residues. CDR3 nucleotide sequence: TGCGCCAGCAGCCAAGAGAGCCAGGGCTACGAGCAGTACTTC. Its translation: CASSQESQGYEQYF.

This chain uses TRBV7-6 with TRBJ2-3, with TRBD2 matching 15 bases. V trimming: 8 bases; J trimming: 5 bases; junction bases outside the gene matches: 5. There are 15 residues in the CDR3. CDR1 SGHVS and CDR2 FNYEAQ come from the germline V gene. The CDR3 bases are TGTGCCAGCGGAGGACTAGCGGGAGGGCGAGATACGCAGTATTTT. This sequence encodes CASGGLAGGRDTQYF.

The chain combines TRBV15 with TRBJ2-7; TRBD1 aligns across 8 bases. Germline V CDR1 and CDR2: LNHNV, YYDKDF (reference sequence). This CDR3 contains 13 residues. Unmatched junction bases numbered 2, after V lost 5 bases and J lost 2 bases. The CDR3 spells CATSGDRTYEQYF. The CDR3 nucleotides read TGTGCCACCAGCGGGGACAGGACCTACGAGCAGTACTTC.

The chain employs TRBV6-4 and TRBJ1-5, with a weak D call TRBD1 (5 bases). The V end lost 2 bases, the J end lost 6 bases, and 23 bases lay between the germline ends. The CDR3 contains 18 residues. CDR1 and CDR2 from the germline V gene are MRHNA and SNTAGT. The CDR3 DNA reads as TGTGCCAGCAGTGACGGGGGTGCAGGAAAGGTCTCTACTCAGCCCCAGCATTTT. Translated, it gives CASSDGGAGKVSTQPQHF.

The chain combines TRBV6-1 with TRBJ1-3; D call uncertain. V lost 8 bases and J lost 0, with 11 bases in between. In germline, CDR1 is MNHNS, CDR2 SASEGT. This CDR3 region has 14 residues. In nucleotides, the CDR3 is TGTGCCAGCTCCCAAGGGCTCTCTGGAAACACCATATATTTT. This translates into CASSQGLSGNTIYF.

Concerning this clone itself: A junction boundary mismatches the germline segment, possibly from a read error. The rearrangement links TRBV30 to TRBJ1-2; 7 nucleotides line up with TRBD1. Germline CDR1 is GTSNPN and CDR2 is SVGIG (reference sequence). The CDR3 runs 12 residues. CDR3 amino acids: CAVTGDRDSLLF. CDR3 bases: TGTGCCGTAACGGGGGACCGGGACAGTCTTTTGTTC.

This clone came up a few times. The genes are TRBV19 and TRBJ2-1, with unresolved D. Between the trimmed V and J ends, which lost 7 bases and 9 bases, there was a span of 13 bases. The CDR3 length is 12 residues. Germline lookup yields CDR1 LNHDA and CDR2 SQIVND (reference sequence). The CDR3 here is CASTLDGGEQFF. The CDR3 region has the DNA TGTGCCAGTACCTTAGATGGTGGTGAGCAGTTCTTC. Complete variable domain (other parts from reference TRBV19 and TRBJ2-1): DGGITQSPKYLFRKEGQNVTLSCEQNLNHDAMYWYRQDPGQGLRLIYYSQIVNDFQKGDIAEGYSVSREKKESFPLTVTSAQKNPTAFYLCASTLDGGEQFFGPGTRLTVL.

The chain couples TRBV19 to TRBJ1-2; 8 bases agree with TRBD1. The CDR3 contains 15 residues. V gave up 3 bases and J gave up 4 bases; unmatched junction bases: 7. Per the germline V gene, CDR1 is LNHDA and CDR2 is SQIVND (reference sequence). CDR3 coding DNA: TGTGCCAGTAGTATTGGTCCAGGGGGCGTCTATGGCTACACCTTC. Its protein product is CASSIGPGGVYGYTF.

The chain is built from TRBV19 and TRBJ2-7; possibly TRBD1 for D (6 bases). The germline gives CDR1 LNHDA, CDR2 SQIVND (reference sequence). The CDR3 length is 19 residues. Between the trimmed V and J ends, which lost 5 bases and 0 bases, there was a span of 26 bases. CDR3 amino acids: CASSPGPRQGGFASYEQYF. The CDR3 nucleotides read TGTGCCAGTAGTCCCGGGCCCAGACAAGGGGGTTTTGCCTCCTACGAGCAGTACTTC.

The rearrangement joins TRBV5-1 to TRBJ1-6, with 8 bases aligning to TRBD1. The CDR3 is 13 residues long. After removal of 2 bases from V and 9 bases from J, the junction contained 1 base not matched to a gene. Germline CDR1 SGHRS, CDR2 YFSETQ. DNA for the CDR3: TGCGCCAGCAGCTTCACAGGGGGTTCACCCCTCCACTTT. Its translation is CASSFTGGSPLHF.

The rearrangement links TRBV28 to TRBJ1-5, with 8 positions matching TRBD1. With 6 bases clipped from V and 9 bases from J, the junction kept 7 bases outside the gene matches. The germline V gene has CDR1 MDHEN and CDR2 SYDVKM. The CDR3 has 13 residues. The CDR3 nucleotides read TGTGCCAGCAGCCGACAGGGGCCTGGGCCCCAGCATTTT. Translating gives CASSRQGPGPQHF.

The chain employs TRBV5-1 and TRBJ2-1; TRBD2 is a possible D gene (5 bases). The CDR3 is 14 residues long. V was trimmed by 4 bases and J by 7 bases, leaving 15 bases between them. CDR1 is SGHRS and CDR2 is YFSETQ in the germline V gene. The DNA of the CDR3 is TGCGCCAGCAGCGAAACCGGAGGTCAGAATGAGCAGTTCTTC. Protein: CASSETGGQNEQFF.

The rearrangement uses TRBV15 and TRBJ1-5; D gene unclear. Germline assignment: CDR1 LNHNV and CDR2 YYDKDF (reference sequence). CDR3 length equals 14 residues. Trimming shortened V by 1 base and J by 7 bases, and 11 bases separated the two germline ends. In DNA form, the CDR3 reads TGTGCCACCAGCAGAGCAAGTTGGGGACAGCCCCAGCATTTT. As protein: CATSRASWGQPQHF.

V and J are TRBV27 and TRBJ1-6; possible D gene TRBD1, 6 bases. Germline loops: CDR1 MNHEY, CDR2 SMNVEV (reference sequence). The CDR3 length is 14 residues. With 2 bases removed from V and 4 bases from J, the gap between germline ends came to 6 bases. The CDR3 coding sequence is TGTGCCAGCAGTTTAAGGGGGTATAATTCACCCCTCCACTTT. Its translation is CASSLRGYNSPLHF.

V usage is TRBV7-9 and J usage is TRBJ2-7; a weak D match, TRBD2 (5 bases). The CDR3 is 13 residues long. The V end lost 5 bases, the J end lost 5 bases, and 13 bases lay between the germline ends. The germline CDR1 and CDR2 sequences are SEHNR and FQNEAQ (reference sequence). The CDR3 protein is CASSPTEGHEQYF. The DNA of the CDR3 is TGTGCCAGCAGCCCGACTGAGGGCCACGAGCAGTACTTC. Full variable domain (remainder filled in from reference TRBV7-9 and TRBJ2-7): DTGVSQNPRHKITKRGQNVTFRCDPISEHNRLYWYRQTLGQGPEFLTYFQNEAQLEKSRLLSDRFSAERPKGSFSTLEIQRTEQGDSAMYLCASSPTEGHEQYFGPGTRLTVT.

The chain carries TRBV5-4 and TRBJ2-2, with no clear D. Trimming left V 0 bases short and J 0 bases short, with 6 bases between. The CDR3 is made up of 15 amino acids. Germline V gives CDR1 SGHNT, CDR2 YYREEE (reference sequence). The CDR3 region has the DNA TGTGCCAGCAGCTTGGGCTCTCCGAACACCGGGGAGCTGTTTTTT. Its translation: CASSLGSPNTGELFF.

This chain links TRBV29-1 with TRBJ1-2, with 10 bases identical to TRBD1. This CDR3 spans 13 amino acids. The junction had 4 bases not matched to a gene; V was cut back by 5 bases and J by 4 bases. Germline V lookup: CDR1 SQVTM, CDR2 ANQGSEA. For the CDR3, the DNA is TGCAGCGTTCAGACAGGGGGCAGCTATGGCTACACCTTC. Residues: CSVQTGGSYGYTF.

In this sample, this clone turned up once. The DNA of the CDR3 is TGTGCCACCAGCATGTACAATGAGCAGTTCTTC. As protein: CATSMYNEQFF. The V call is TRBV15, the J call TRBJ2-1, with no clear D. The V gene lost 4 bases and the J gene lost 4 bases, with 2 bases spanning the gap. The CDR3 runs 11 residues. Germline CDR1 LNHNV, CDR2 YYDKDF (reference sequence).

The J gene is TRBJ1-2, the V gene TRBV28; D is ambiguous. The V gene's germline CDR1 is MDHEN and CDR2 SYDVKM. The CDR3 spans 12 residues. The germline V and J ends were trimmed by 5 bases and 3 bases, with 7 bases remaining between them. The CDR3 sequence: CASSGRDYGYTF. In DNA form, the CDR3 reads TGTGCCAGCAGTGGACGGGACTATGGCTACACCTTC.

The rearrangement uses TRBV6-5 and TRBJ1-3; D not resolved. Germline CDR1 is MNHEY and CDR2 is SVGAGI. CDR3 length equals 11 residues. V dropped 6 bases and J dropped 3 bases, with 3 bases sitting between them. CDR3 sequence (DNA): TGTGCCAGCAGGAATGGAAACACCATATATTTT. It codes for CASRNGNTIYF.

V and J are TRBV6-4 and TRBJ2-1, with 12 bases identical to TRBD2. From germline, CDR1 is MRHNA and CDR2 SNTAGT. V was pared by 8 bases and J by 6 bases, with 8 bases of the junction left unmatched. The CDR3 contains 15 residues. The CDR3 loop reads CASSPLAGGFNEQFF. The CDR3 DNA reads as TGTGCCAGCTCCCCTCTAGCGGGAGGGTTCAATGAGCAGTTCTTC.

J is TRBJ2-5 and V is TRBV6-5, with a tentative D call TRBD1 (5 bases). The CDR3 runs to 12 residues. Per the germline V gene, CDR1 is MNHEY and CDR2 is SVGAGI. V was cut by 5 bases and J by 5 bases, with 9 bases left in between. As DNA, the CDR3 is TGTGCCAGCAGTCAGGGTAGGGAGACCCAGTACTTC. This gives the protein CASSQGRETQYF.

The CDR3 spells CASSLAVGMNTEAFF. Here the CDR3 DNA reads TGTGCCAGCAGCTTAGCTGTCGGGATGAACACTGAAGCTTTCTTT. J is TRBJ1-1 and V is TRBV7-6; D gene ambiguous. Deletions cut 0 bases from V and 0 bases from J, with 8 bases between. CDR3 size: 15 residues. Germline-derived CDR1 and CDR2 are SGHVS and FNYEAQ.

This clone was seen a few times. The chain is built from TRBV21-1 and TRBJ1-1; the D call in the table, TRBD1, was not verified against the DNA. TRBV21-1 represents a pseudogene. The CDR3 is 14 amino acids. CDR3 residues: CASSGYRGNTEAFF. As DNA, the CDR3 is TGTGCCAGCAGCGGGTACAGGGGGAACACTGAAGCTTTCTTT.

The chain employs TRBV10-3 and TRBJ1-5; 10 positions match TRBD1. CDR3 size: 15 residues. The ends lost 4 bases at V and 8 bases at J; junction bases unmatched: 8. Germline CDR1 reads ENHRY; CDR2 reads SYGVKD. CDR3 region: CAISGTGGTAEPQHF. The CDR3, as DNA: TGTGCCATCAGTGGGACAGGGGGAACCGCTGAGCCCCAGCATTTT.